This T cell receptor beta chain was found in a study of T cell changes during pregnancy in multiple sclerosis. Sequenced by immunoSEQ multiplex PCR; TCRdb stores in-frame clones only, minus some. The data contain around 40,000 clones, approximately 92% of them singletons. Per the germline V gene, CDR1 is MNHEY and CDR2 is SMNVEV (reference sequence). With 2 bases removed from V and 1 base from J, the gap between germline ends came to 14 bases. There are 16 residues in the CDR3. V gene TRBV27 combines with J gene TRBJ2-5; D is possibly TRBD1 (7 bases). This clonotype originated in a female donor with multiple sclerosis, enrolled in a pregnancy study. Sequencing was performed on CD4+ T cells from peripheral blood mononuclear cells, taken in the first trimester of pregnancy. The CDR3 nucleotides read TGTGCCAGCAGTTTAAACGGAGGGACAGCCCAAGAGACCCAGTACTTC. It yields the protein CASSLNGGTAQETQYF.